One sample yielded the 30 T cell receptor beta chains listed below, sequenced in a study of blood T cell repertoires in COVID-19. TCRdb's table, derived via immunoSEQ multiplex PCR, lists solely in-frame clones and lacks some. The sample contains some 58,000 clones, about 81% of which appear only once. Material for sequencing was peripheral blood. The receptors were gathered from a man aged 55 to 70 with COVID-19, enrolled during active disease.

The chain recombines TRBV27 with TRBJ2-3, with 11 bases matching TRBD1. Germline-derived CDR1 and CDR2 are MNHEY and SMNVEV (reference sequence). This CDR3 is built from 17 residues. The J segment lost 6 bases and the V segment lost 3 bases, leaving 11 bases of the junction unmatched. DNA for the CDR3: TGTGCCAGCAGTTTCCAGGACAGGGGGCGCCAGGTGGATACGCAGTATTTT. This gives the protein CASSFQDRGRQVDTQYF.

CDR3: CASSLGDRRGETQYF. The CDR3 coding sequence is TGCGCCAGCAGCTTGGGGGACAGGAGAGGGGAGACCCAGTACTTC. The chain employs TRBV5-1 and TRBJ2-5, with 8 bases fitting TRBD1. CDR3 length: 15 amino acids. Germline values: CDR1 SGHRS, CDR2 YFSETQ. V dropped 0 bases and J dropped 5; count of bases not matched to a gene: 6.

This chain uses TRBV4-1 with TRBJ1-1; perhaps TRBD1 as D (6 bases). Trimming pared 6 bases from V and 4 bases from J, leaving 12 bases between. Germline V gives CDR1 MGHRA, CDR2 YSYEKL. The CDR3 is 13 amino acids. CDR3 amino acids: CASSPGVSTEAFF. CDR3 sequence (DNA): TGCGCCAGCAGTCCAGGGGTTTCCACTGAAGCTTTCTTT.

V gene TRBV12-5 combines with J gene TRBJ2-1; D is perhaps TRBD2 (5 bases). Deletions cut 0 bases from V and 9 bases from J, with 9 bases between. CDR3 size: 13 residues. The germline V gene has CDR1 LGHNT and CDR2 FRNRAP. CDR3: CASGLVEGSEQFF. The CDR3 DNA is TGTGCTAGTGGTTTGGTAGAGGGCAGTGAGCAGTTCTTC. The full variable domain, its missing parts supplied by reference TRBV12-5 and TRBJ2-1, is DARVTQTPRHKVTEMGQEVTMRCQPILGHNTVFWYRQTMMQGLELLAYFRNRAPLDDSGMPKDRFSAEMPDATLATLKIQPSEPRDSAVYFCASGLVEGSEQFFGPGTRLTVL.

The chain links TRBV5-1 to TRBJ2-1; 15 bases agree with TRBD2. This CDR3 has 17 residues. Germline V lookup: CDR1 SGHRS, CDR2 YFSETQ. The trim removed 3 bases at V and 7 bases at J, leaving 8 bases unmatched. The CDR3 nucleotides read TGCGCCAGCAGCTATCCCCCGGGACTAGCGGGAGGAAATGAGCAGTTCTTC. Its protein is CASSYPPGLAGGNEQFF.

V is TRBV2 and J is TRBJ1-5, with 9 positions matching TRBD1. V was clipped by 7 bases and J by 6 bases; unmatched bases: 7. Germline assignment: CDR1 SNHLY and CDR2 FYNNEI. This CDR3 contains 14 residues. The CDR3 DNA sequence: TGTGCCAGCACCAAGGACAGGGGAGCTCAGCCCCAGCATTTT. Amino acid sequence: CASTKDRGAQPQHF.

V is TRBV20-1 and J is TRBJ2-7; D remains unclear. The CDR3 length is 11 residues. Germline V gene sequence: CDR1 DFQATT, CDR2 SNEGSKA (reference sequence). Trimming took off 1 base at V and 6 bases at J, with 7 bases between the two ends. CDR3 in amino acids: CSARVGTEQYF. CDR3 bases: TGCAGTGCTAGAGTCGGTACCGAGCAGTACTTC.

The CDR3 DNA is TGTGCCAGCAGCCAAAAACAGAGATTCACCGGGGAGCTGTTTTTT. Translation: CASSQKQRFTGELFF. V usage is TRBV3-1 (or the pseudogene TRBV3-2) and J usage is TRBJ2-2; D unresolved. Trimming pared 2 bases from V and 4 bases from J, leaving 11 bases between. This CDR3 has 15 residues. CDR1 and CDR2 from the germline V gene are LGHDT and YNNKEL (reference sequence).

The V call is TRBV7-2, the J call TRBJ2-7, with 7 bases aligning to TRBD1. The CDR3 length is 15 residues. After removal of 1 base from V and 2 bases from J, the junction contained 5 bases not matched to a gene. Germline V gene sequence: CDR1 SGHTA, CDR2 FQGNSA. CDR3: CASSLGTGYTYEQYF. CDR3 bases: TGTGCCAGCAGCTTAGGGACAGGATACACCTACGAGCAGTACTTC.

The chain joins TRBV5-1 to TRBJ1-2; a weak D match, TRBD1 (6 bases). The CDR3 sequence is 12 residues long. Germline loops: CDR1 SGHRS, CDR2 YFSETQ. V was trimmed by 0 bases and J by 8 bases, leaving 8 bases between them. DNA for the CDR3: TGCGCCAGCAGCTTGGACAGGGTGGGCTACACCTTC. This sequence encodes CASSLDRVGYTF.

As DNA, the CDR3 is TGTGCCAGCAGCCAAGCGGCGGGGGGACTCTCCTACAATGAGCAGTTCTTC. It specifies CASSQAAGGLSYNEQFF. V usage is TRBV4-2 and J usage is TRBJ2-1, with TRBD2 matching over 8 bases. This CDR3 is 17 amino acids long. J was trimmed by 0 bases and V by 1 base; bases with no gene match: 5. From germline, CDR1 is LGHNA and CDR2 YNFKEQ.

As DNA, the CDR3 is TGTGCCAGCGGGGGGGGTACTAATGAAAAACTGTTTTTT. It encodes CASGGGTNEKLFF. The chain employs TRBV11-2 and TRBJ1-4; TRBD1 might be the D (5 bases). Trimming removed 8 bases from V and 2 bases from J, with 9 bases in between. This CDR3 spans 13 amino acids. Germline V gene sequence: CDR1 SGHAT, CDR2 FQNNGV.

This chain uses TRBV5-1 with TRBJ1-5; no firm D call. The CDR3 has 14 amino acids. Germline assignment: CDR1 SGHRS and CDR2 YFSETQ. Trimming stripped 1 base from V and 3 bases from J, with 8 bases between. CDR3 amino acids: CASSLNGDNQPQHF. CDR3 sequence (DNA): TGCGCCAGCAGCTTGAACGGGGACAATCAGCCCCAGCATTTT. The full variable domain, with the rest looked up from reference TRBV5-1 and TRBJ1-5, is KAGVTQTPRYLIKTRGQQVTLSCSPISGHRSVSWYQQTPGQGLQFLFEYFSETQRNKGNFPGRFSGRQFSNSRSEMNVSTLELGDSALYLCASSLNGDNQPQHFGDGTRLSIL.

The chain is built from TRBV5-4 and TRBJ2-5; TRBD1 matches at 8 bases. The CDR3 runs 15 residues. The germline CDR1 and CDR2 sequences are SGHNT and YYREEE (reference sequence). V lost 0 bases, J lost 4 bases, and 5 bases stayed unmatched. CDR3 nucleotides: TGTGCCAGCAGCTTGGGGACAGGGAGTATAGAGACCCAGTACTTC. This translates into CASSLGTGSIETQYF.

The J gene is TRBJ2-2, the V gene TRBV6-2 or TRBV6-3; 14 positions match TRBD2. Trimming removed 6 bases from V and 8 bases from J; junction bases left unmatched: 8. This CDR3 spans 16 amino acids. The V gene's germline CDR1 is MNHEY and CDR2 SVGEGT. The CDR3 DNA sequence: TGTGCCAGCAGCAGAAGACTAGCGGGGGGGCCTGGGGAGCTGTTTTTT. Its translation is CASSRRLAGGPGELFF.

The chain is built from TRBV7-2 and TRBJ2-3, with 7 nucleotides matching TRBD2. V shed 0 bases and J 2 bases; nucleotides not matched to a gene: 2. The length of the CDR3 is 15 residues. The germline V gene has CDR1 SGHTA and CDR2 FQGNSA. The CDR3 coding sequence is TGTGCCAGCAGCTTAGCGGCGGGAGCCACAGATACGCAGTATTTT. Translating gives CASSLAAGATDTQYF.

V is TRBV5-1 and J is TRBJ1-1; TRBD1 might be the D (5 bases). Germline V lookup: CDR1 SGHRS, CDR2 YFSETQ. The length of the CDR3 is 15 residues. V was shortened by 1 base and J by 1 base, with 11 bases between the two germline ends. The CDR3 region has the DNA TGCGCCAGCAGCTTGTCAGGGAGGGGGAACACTGAAGCTTTCTTT. Translated, it gives CASSLSGRGNTEAFF.

The chain has TRBV7-2 and TRBJ2-1, with D possibly TRBD1 on 6 matching bases. CDR3 length equals 14 residues. The ends were cut back, 0 bases at V and 7 bases at J, with 10 bases in the middle. In germline, CDR1 is SGHTA, CDR2 FQGNSA. The CDR3 coding sequence is TGTGCCAGCAGCTTAGCTGCAGGGGCTAATGAGCAGTTCTTC. It codes for CASSLAAGANEQFF.

The CDR3 loop reads CASSFRRGTEAFF. Written as DNA, the CDR3 is TGTGCCAGCAGCTTTCGACGGGGGACTGAAGCTTTCTTT. The chain carries TRBV7-2 and TRBJ1-1, with D possibly matching TRBD1 (5 bases). The CDR3 has 13 residues. CDR1 and CDR2 from the germline V gene are SGHTA and FQGNSA. V was shortened by 3 bases and J by 5 bases, with 10 bases between the two germline ends.

The chain joins TRBV7-6 to TRBJ2-3; 7 nucleotides agree with TRBD2. The ends lost 2 bases at V and 0 bases at J; junction bases unmatched: 5. Germline V gene sequence: CDR1 SGHVS, CDR2 FNYEAQ. CDR3 length: 16 amino acids. In DNA form, the CDR3 reads TGTGCCAGCAGCTTACTCCTAGCGGAGAGCACAGATACGCAGTATTTT. Protein sequence: CASSLLLAESTDTQYF. Complete variable domain (other parts from reference TRBV7-6 and TRBJ2-3): GAGVSQSPRYKVTKRGQDVALRCDPISGHVSLYWYRQALGQGPEFLTYFNYEAQQDKSGLPNDRFSAERPEGSISTLTIQRTEQRDSAMYRCASSLLLAESTDTQYFGPGTRLTVL.

The chain employs TRBV13 and TRBJ2-2; D is possibly TRBD1 (6 bases). The CDR3 length is 17 residues. Germline loops: CDR1 PRHDT, CDR2 FYEKMQ (reference sequence). The V and J ends lost 5 bases and 4 bases respectively, with 20 bases between them. The CDR3, as DNA: TGTGCCAGCAGCCACCCGCCGCAGGGGCGAACCACCGGGGAGCTGTTTTTT. Amino acid sequence: CASSHPPQGRTTGELFF.

This clone was seen a few times. V and J are TRBV3-1 (or the pseudogene TRBV3-2) and TRBJ1-1; TRBD1 might be the D (6 bases). CDR1 and CDR2 (germline): LGHDT, YNNKEL (reference sequence). CDR3 length equals 15 residues. Trimming took 2 bases from V and 3 from J, leaving 13 bases between them. The CDR3 DNA follows: TGTGCCAGCAGCCAATGGGGGACACCAGACACTGAAGCTTTCTTT. This sequence encodes CASSQWGTPDTEAFF.

The chain recombines TRBV6-4 with TRBJ2-1, with D possibly matching TRBD1 (6 bases). Between the trimmed V and J ends, which lost 6 bases and 4 bases, there was a span of 13 bases. Germline V gives CDR1 MRHNA, CDR2 SNTAGT. The CDR3 totals 14 residues. CDR3 in DNA: TGTGCCAGCAGATCCAGGGGCACATACAATGAGCAGTTCTTC. Amino acid sequence: CASRSRGTYNEQFF.

J is TRBJ2-5 and V is TRBV6-5; a possible D gene is TRBD2 (7 bases). The V end lost 7 bases, the J end lost 4 bases, and 16 bases lay between the germline ends. This CDR3 is 14 amino acids long. Germline V gene data show CDR1 as MNHEY and CDR2 as SVGAGI. CDR3 amino acids: CASKQGGGRETQYF. CDR3 DNA sequence: TGTGCCAGCAAACAAGGGGGGGGCAGAGAGACCCAGTACTTC.

The chain employs TRBV2 and TRBJ1-6; no definite D call. This CDR3 spans 14 amino acids. The V gene lost 6 bases and the J gene lost 7 bases, with 13 bases spanning the gap. The germline V gene encodes CDR1 SNHLY and CDR2 FYNNEI. The CDR3 loop is CASSTSGQNSPLHF. CDR3 in DNA: TGTGCCAGCAGCACCTCGGGTCAGAATTCACCCCTCCACTTT.

This chain links TRBV19 with TRBJ2-7; D uncertain. This CDR3 contains 13 residues. Germline V gene lookup returns CDR1 LNHDA and CDR2 SQIVND (reference sequence). Trimming left V 6 bases short and J 2 bases short, with 11 bases between. CDR3 nucleotides: TGTGCCAGTAGCCAGGAAAGACCCTACGAGCAGTACTTC. Its protein product is CASSQERPYEQYF.

This clone has more than one count but fewer than ten. The chain recombines TRBV19 with TRBJ1-6; D is unclear. There are 14 residues in the CDR3. With 8 bases removed from V and 5 bases from J, the gap between germline ends came to 13 bases. Looked up from germline, CDR1 is LNHDA and CDR2 is SQIVND (reference sequence). The CDR3 coding sequence is TGTGCCAGTTCGCAAGGAGGGAATAATTCACCCCTCCACTTT. It is translated as CASSQGGNNSPLHF.

The chain carries TRBV5-4 and TRBJ2-3; 8 positions agree with TRBD2. This CDR3 is built from 16 residues. The germline gives CDR1 SGHNT, CDR2 YYREEE (reference sequence). V was clipped by 4 bases and J by 1 base; unmatched bases: 8. CDR3 coding DNA: TGTGCCAGCAGCCCCGCGGGGGGCCCGGGCACAGATACGCAGTATTTT. It is translated as CASSPAGGPGTDTQYF. Variable domain in full (rest from reference TRBV5-4 and TRBJ2-3): ETGVTQSPTHLIKTRGQQVTLRCSSQSGHNTVSWYQQALGQGPQFIFQYYREEENGRGNFPPRFSGLQFPNYSSELNVNALELDDSALYLCASSPAGGPGTDTQYFGPGTRLTVL.

The rearrangement uses TRBV7-3 and TRBJ2-1; 11 bases agree with TRBD2. Germline-derived CDR1 and CDR2 are SGHTA and FQGTGA. The CDR3 spans 14 residues. The V and J ends lost 5 bases and 7 bases, in that order; junction bases with no gene match: 4. In DNA, the CDR3 is TGTGCCAGCAGCCAGGGACTAGCGGCGAATGAGCAGTTCTTC. Protein sequence: CASSQGLAANEQFF. Using reference TRBV7-3 and TRBJ2-1 for the parts outside the CDR3, the full variable domain is GAGVSQTPSNKVTEKGKYVELRCDPISGHTALYWYRQSLGQGPEFLIYFQGTGAADDSGLPNDRFFAVRPEGSVSTLKIQRTERGDSAVYLCASSQGLAANEQFFGPGTRLTVL.

The J gene is TRBJ2-7, the V gene TRBV11-2; 8 bases map to TRBD1. CDR3 length: 13 residues. The V segment lost 5 bases and the J segment 4 bases; nucleotides outside the gene matches: 4. CDR1 is SGHAT, CDR2 FQNNGV, per germline. In DNA, the CDR3 is TGTGCCAGCAGCGGACAGGGCTTTTACGAGCAGTACTTC. Translated: CASSGQGFYEQYF.